The 19 T cell receptor beta chains below all came from one sample that was sequenced in a study of cytomegalovirus exposure and HLA in healthy donors. The PCR had 60 Vbeta and 13 Jbeta primers. TCRdb's copy holds only in-frame clones and misses some; the assay was immunoSEQ multiplex PCR. The sample lists some 100,000 clones; roughly 84% were seen once. The sample taken for sequencing was PBMCs. Receptors originate from a woman aged 18-30 years in good health and CMV-seronegative.

The chain carries TRBV5-6 and TRBJ2-1; TRBD1 agrees at 7 bases. Per germline, CDR1 SGHDT and CDR2 YYEEEE. CDR3 length equals 18 residues. Trimming removed 2 bases from V and 4 bases from J; junction bases left unmatched: 15. CDR3 protein: CASSLLEGRTGLYNEQFF. The CDR3 DNA is TGTGCCAGCAGCTTATTAGAGGGAAGGACAGGCCTATACAATGAGCAGTTCTTC.

The V gene is TRBV11-3, the J gene TRBJ2-2, with 12 bases fitting TRBD2. This CDR3 contains 20 residues. V lost 5 bases, J lost 5 bases, and 18 bases stayed unmatched. The V gene's germline CDR1 is SGHNT and CDR2 YENEEA. The DNA of the CDR3 is TGTGCCAGCAGCCGCCCTACTAGCGGGAGGTCAGGCCTATGGACCGGGGAGCTGTTTTTT. Its translation: CASSRPTSGRSGLWTGELFF.

V gene TRBV29-1 combines with J gene TRBJ1-1; possibly TRBD1 for D (5 bases). V dropped 4 bases and J dropped 4 bases, with 16 bases sitting between them. Germline values: CDR1 SQVTM, CDR2 ANQGSEA. CDR3 length equals 14 residues. CDR3 region: CSVVNRGSITEAFF. For the CDR3, the DNA is TGCAGCGTTGTTAATAGGGGCAGCATCACTGAAGCTTTCTTT.

The rearrangement joins TRBV5-4 to TRBJ2-1; no clear D. Germline V lookup: CDR1 SGHNT, CDR2 YYREEE (reference sequence). There are 14 residues in the CDR3. The germline V and J ends were trimmed by 3 bases and 10 bases, with 17 bases remaining between them. Here the CDR3 reads CASSYPGGVLEQFF. The CDR3 DNA follows: TGTGCCAGCAGCTACCCCGGTGGAGTTTTGGAGCAGTTCTTC.

This clone occurred once. The gene calls are TRBV10-3 and TRBJ2-3; 7 bases agree with TRBD1. Germline V CDR1 and CDR2: ENHRY, SYGVKD. V was clipped by 5 bases and J by 2 bases; unmatched bases: 13. The CDR3 runs to 17 residues. Here the CDR3 DNA reads TGTGCCATCAGTTTAAAACAGGGGTCCCATAACACAGATACGCAGTATTTT. Translating gives CAISLKQGSHNTDTQYF.

The chain combines TRBV4-2 with TRBJ2-5; a weak D match, TRBD2 (5 bases). The J call may be in error: the DNA end matches TRBJ2-7 better. The CDR3 contains 12 residues. CDR1 LGHNA and CDR2 YNFKEQ come from the germline V gene. The CDR3 nucleotides are TGTGCCAGCAGCCAACGGGGTCGCGAGCAGTACTTC. This codes for CASSQRGREQYF.

The chain couples TRBV2 to TRBJ1-1, with 8 bases identical to TRBD1. The CDR3 is 16 amino acids. Germline CDR1 SNHLY, CDR2 FYNNEI. The V segment lost 3 bases and the J segment 6 bases; nucleotides outside the gene matches: 12. As DNA, the CDR3 is TGTGCCAGCAGTGACCAGGGGGCGGGGGGGGCAGCTGAAGCTTTCTTT. Its translation is CASSDQGAGGAAEAFF.

The chain couples TRBV28 to TRBJ2-7; the D gene is possibly TRBD1 (5 bases). The germline CDR1 and CDR2 sequences are MDHEN and SYDVKM. The length of the CDR3 is 13 residues. V gave up 1 base and J gave up 7 bases, with 11 bases separating them. As DNA, the CDR3 is TGTGCCAGCAGTTTATTTGGGGCAGGTGAGCAGTACTTC. Encoded protein: CASSLFGAGEQYF.

This rearrangement joins TRBV7-6 to TRBJ2-5; perhaps TRBD1 as D (6 bases). TRBJ2-7 explains the end of the DNA better; the J call may be wrong. From germline, CDR1 is SGHVS and CDR2 FNYEAQ. The CDR3 has 14 amino acids. The CDR3 DNA is TGTGCCAGCAGCTCCGGACAGAACTCCTACGAGCAGTACTTC. Amino acids: CASSSGQNSYEQYF.

The chain carries TRBV27 and TRBJ1-2, with 7 bases aligning to TRBD1. V shed 4 bases and J 4 bases; nucleotides not matched to a gene: 15. This CDR3 has 17 amino acids. Germline V gene sequence: CDR1 MNHEY, CDR2 SMNVEV (reference sequence). CDR3 DNA sequence: TGTGCCAGCAGTTCTTTAAGACTACAGGGGCCCTTCTATGGCTACACCTTC. Amino acids: CASSSLRLQGPFYGYTF.

J is TRBJ2-7 and V is TRBV28, with 8 bases identical to TRBD2. The CDR3 loop spans 13 amino acids. V lost 8 bases to trimming and J lost 3 bases; unmatched junction nucleotides: 6. CDR1 MDHEN and CDR2 SYDVKM come from the germline V gene. The chain's CDR3 is CASRGGGHYEQYF. The CDR3 nucleotides are TGTGCCAGCCGCGGCGGGGGGCACTACGAGCAGTACTTC. The entire variable domain, with the rest obtained from reference TRBV28 and TRBJ2-7, is as follows: DVKVTQSSRYLVKRTGEKVFLECVQDMDHENMFWYRQDPGLGLRLIYFSYDVKMKEKGDIPEGYSVSREKKERFSLILESASTNQTSMYLCASRGGGHYEQYFGPGTRLTVT.

This sequence joins TRBV14 and TRBJ1-1; D is undetermined. The CDR3 runs 16 residues. The germline V gene encodes CDR1 SGHDN and CDR2 FVKESK. The V gene lost 3 bases and the J gene lost 2 bases, with 16 bases spanning the gap. Written as DNA, the CDR3 is TGTGCCAGCAGCCACCCGCTTAAGACGGGAAACACTGAAGCTTTCTTT. This sequence encodes CASSHPLKTGNTEAFF.

This clone was picked up one time. Here the CDR3 DNA reads TGCAGCGTTGATAAAATGAGCACAGATACGCAGTATTTT. This encodes CSVDKMSTDTQYF. This chain joins TRBV29-1 and TRBJ2-3; D call uncertain. Germline CDR1 SQVTM, CDR2 ANQGSEA. The V and J ends lost 3 bases and 0 bases respectively, with 7 bases between them. The CDR3 is 13 residues long.

The rearrangement uses TRBV11-2 and TRBJ2-1, with 11 bases matching TRBD2. V lost 0 bases to trimming and J lost 9 bases; unmatched junction nucleotides: 10. Germline CDR1 is SGHAT and CDR2 is FQNNGV. This CDR3 has 17 amino acids. The CDR3 sequence: CASSLEVAGGRLGEQFF. The CDR3, as DNA: TGTGCCAGCAGCTTAGAGGTAGCGGGGGGGCGTTTAGGTGAGCAGTTCTTC.

The chain combines TRBV9 with TRBJ1-4; D possibly corresponds to TRBD1 (6 bases). V lost 0 bases and J lost 0, with 12 bases in between. There are 17 residues in the CDR3. Germline values: CDR1 SGDLS, CDR2 YYNGEE. CDR3 protein: CASSVGGGLSTNEKLFF. As DNA, the CDR3 is TGTGCCAGCAGCGTAGGGGGGGGCCTATCAACTAATGAAAAACTGTTTTTT.

The genes are TRBV30 and TRBJ2-7, with unresolved D. Trimming shortened V by 2 bases and J by 7 bases, and 18 bases separated the two germline ends. The CDR3 sequence is 14 residues long. Per the germline V gene, CDR1 is GTSNPN and CDR2 is SVGIG (reference sequence). CDR3 residues: CAWSLTGTAREQYF. CDR3 in DNA: TGTGCCTGGAGTCTTACTGGCACGGCGAGGGAGCAGTACTTC.

The V call is TRBV10-3, the J call TRBJ1-2; 8 bases match TRBD1. From germline, CDR1 is ENHRY and CDR2 SYGVKD. V was clipped by 3 bases and J by 6 bases; unmatched bases: 9. This CDR3 region has 15 residues. CDR3 loop: CAISDPDRAVNGYTF. CDR3 DNA: TGTGCCATCAGTGACCCGGACAGGGCGGTCAATGGCTACACCTTC.

This chain links TRBV11-2 with TRBJ1-2; 9 bases agree with TRBD1. J gave up 6 bases and V 1 base, and 15 bases lay outside the gene matches. The CDR3 sequence is 18 residues long. Germline CDR1 and CDR2: SGHAT and FQNNGV. The CDR3, as DNA: TGTGCCAGCAGCTTAGGAGGTAGTATGGTCACAGGGGGCGATGGCTACACCTTC. This sequence encodes CASSLGGSMVTGGDGYTF.

The V call is TRBV9, the J call TRBJ2-2; a possible D gene is TRBD1 (6 bases). Between the trimmed V and J ends, which lost 0 bases and 0 bases, there was a span of 12 bases. CDR1 SGDLS and CDR2 YYNGEE come from the germline V gene. The CDR3 runs 17 residues. This CDR3 reads CASSVGVGGTNTGELFF. CDR3 coding DNA: TGTGCCAGCAGCGTAGGAGTAGGGGGTACGAACACCGGGGAGCTGTTTTTT.